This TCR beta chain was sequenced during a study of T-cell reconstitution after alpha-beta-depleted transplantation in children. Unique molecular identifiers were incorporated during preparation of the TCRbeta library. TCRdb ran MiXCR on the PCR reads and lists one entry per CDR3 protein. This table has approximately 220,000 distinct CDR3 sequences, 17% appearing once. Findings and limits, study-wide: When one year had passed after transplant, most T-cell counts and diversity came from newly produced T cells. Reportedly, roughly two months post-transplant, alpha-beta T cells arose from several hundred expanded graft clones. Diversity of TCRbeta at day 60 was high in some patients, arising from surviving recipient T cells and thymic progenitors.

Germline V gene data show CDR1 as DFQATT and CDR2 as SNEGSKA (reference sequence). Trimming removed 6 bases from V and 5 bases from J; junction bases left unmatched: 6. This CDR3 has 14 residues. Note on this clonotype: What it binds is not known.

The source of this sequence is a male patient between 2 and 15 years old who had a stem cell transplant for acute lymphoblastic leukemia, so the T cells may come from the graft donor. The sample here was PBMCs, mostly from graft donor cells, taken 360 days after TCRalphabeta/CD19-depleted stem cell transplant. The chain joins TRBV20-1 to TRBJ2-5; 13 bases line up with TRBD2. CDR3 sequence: CSAPTSGGWETQYF. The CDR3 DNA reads TGCAGTGCCCCGACTAGCGGGGGGTGGGAGACCCAGTACTTC.